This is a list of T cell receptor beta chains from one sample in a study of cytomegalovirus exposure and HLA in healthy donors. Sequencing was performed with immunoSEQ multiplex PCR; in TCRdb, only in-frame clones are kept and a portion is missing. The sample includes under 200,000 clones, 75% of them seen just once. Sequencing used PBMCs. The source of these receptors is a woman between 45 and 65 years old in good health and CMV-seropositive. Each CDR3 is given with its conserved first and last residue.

CASSFDFNQPQHF	TRBV11-1	TRBJ1-5
CSVETGTYEQYF	TRBV29-1	TRBJ2-7
CAISDDQGADNQPQHF	TRBV10-3	TRBJ1-5
CASSPGTSGGDTGELFF	TRBV9	TRBJ2-2
CASSWGAGANEQFF	TRBV13	TRBJ2-1
CASSPSGSSYEQYF	TRBV18	TRBJ2-7
CASSQSSGANVLTF	TRBV5-1	TRBJ2-6
CASSLRIGGSVDTQYF	TRBV5-1	TRBJ2-3
CAWRGDTGELFF	TRBV30	TRBJ2-2
CASTFGGASTDTQYF	TRBV5-5	TRBJ2-3
CATSGQRGYTF	TRBV6-5	TRBJ1-2
CASSVANQGSYEQYF	TRBV5-1	TRBJ2-7
CASSRTGLDYGYTF	TRBV6-5	TRBJ1-2
CASSVPGQGVNNEQFF	TRBV5-6	TRBJ2-1
CASSLETGGLRGYTF	TRBV5-6	TRBJ1-2
CASSISGQAKSSYNSPLHF	TRBV19	TRBJ1-6
CASTGAGANVLTF	TRBV2	TRBJ2-6
CASSQSGGQINTEAFF	TRBV4-2	TRBJ1-1
CSDVDREYNEQYF	TRBV29-1	TRBJ2-7
CASSQSKGSMDNSNTGELFF	TRBV23-1	TRBJ2-2
CASSSRGQPQHF	TRBV2	TRBJ1-5
CASRGDRNSPLHF	TRBV10-2	TRBJ1-6
CASRFSGGTYEQYF	TRBV13	TRBJ2-7
CASSLIFQYTEAFF	TRBV7-2	TRBJ1-1
CASSLDRGLFYGYTF	TRBV5-4	TRBJ1-2
CASSLDVAGGGETQYF	TRBV5-1	TRBJ2-5
CASRDSTLSGNTIYF	TRBV19	TRBJ1-3
CASSRTENQPQHF	TRBV6-1	TRBJ1-5
CASSSGRLAGYEQYF	TRBV7-9	TRBJ2-7
CASRRTGSPGETQYF	TRBV5-5	TRBJ2-5
CASSYSNRGWRGYTF	TRBV6-5	TRBJ1-2
CASSQWRGEGEKLFF	TRBV16	TRBJ1-4
CASSTSGLQDTIYF	TRBV6-6	TRBJ1-3
CASSYRGIGETQYF	TRBV6-5	TRBJ2-5
CAISESVEAGETQYF	TRBV10-3	TRBJ2-5
CASSQDVWTGGGYGYTF	TRBV4-2	TRBJ1-2
CASMPGLASYEQYF	TRBV2	TRBJ2-7
CASSSSETGTYYEQYF	TRBV6-5	TRBJ2-7
CASSLEATGTEAFF	TRBV5-1	TRBJ1-1
CASSSGTSGTGELFF	TRBV7-8	TRBJ2-2